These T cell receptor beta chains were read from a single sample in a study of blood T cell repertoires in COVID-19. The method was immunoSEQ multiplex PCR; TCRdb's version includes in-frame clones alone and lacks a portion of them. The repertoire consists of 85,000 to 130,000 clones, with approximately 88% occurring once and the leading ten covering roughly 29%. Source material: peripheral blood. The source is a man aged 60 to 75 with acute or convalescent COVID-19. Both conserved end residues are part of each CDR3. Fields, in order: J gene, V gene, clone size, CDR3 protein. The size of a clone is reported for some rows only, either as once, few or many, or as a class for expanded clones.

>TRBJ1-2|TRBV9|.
CASSQMGGEGYTF
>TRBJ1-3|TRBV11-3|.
CASSFYGTVGNTIYF
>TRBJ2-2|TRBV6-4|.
CASSDGLAGDTGELFF
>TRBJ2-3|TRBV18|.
CASSLGLAATDTQYF
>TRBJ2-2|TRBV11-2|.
CASSGTSGRVGTGELFF
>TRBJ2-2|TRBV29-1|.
CSVERRELTGELFF
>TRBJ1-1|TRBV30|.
CAWSGVYTEAFF
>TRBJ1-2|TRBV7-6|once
CASSFLPKQGNYGYTF
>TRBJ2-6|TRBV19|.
CASKPRSGGGSGANVLTF
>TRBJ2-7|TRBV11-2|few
CASSSWDRSSYEQYF
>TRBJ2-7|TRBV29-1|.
CSVGPSSSEQYF
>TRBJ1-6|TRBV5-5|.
CASSRGQVNNSPLHF
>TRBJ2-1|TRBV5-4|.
CASSRYSGRGPNEQFF
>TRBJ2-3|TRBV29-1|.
CSVEGQGKDTQYF
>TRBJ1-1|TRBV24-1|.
CATSDKGVAEAFF
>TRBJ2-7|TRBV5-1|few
CASKPTIGQGYEQYF
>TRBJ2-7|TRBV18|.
CASSPVTSGIYEQYF
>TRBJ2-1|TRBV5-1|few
CASSLAGGNEQFF
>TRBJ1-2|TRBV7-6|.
CASSQRQGPLGYGYTF
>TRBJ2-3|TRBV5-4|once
CASSYTSVADTQYF
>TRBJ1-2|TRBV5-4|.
CASSPLGGNYGYTF
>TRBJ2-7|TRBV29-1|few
CSVEVGRWSEQYF
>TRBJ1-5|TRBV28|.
CASGQGLEPQHF
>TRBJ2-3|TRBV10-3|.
CAITPGGTADTQYF
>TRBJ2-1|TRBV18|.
CASSPAGQEQFF
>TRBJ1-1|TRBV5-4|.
CASSAGGGQGDTEAFF
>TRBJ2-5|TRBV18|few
CASSRRTRQETQYF
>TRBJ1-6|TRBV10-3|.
CAISTDRGYSPLHF
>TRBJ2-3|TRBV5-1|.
CASSLSASAHTDTQYF
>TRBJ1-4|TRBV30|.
CAWSGRAAREGKLFF
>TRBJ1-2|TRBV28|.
CASSWLGGGIYGYIF
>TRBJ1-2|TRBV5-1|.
CASSLQQGAYGYTF
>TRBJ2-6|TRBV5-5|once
CASSLTPMRGPSGANVLTF
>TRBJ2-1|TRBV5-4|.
CASSQSSNLGEQFF
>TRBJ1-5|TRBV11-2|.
CASSLGVSNQPQHF
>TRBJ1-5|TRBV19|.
CASSMDSGGNQPQHF
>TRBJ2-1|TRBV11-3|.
CASSLHIQGPRTNEQFF
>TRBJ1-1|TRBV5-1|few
CASGQGWNTEAFF
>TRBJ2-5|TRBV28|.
CASSLMSGDQETQYF
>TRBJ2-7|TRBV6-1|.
CASSESANYEQYF
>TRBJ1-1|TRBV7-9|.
CASSSPKTGGTEAFF
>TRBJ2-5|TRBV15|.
CATSRGSSGSIWETQYF
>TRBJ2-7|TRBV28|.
CASSSQNDYEQYF
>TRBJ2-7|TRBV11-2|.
CASSLETRDEQYF
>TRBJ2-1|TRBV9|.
CASSVRLAAYNEQFF
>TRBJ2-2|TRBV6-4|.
CASSPELDTGELFF
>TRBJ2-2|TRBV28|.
CASSLGGQGNDGELFF
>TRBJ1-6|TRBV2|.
CASSDGSGHSPLHF
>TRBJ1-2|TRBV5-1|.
CASGTVAGVRGYTF
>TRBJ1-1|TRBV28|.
CASSFSRGWIF
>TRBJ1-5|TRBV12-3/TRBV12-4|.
CASSAGDQPQHF
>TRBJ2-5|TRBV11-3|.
CASSSGTGAQETQYF
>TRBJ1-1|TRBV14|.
CASSQVTGNEAFF
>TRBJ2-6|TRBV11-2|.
CASRPGRARGGANVLTF
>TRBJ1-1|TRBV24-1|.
CATRDSTGENTEAFF
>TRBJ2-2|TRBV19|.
CASSIPRSHTGELFF
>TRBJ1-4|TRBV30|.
CAWGPGVFDEKLFF
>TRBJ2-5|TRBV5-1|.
CASSDQGETQYF
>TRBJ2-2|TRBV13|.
CASSLESEAYNTGELFF
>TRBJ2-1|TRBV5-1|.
CASSRRDSHNEQFF